These 19 T cell receptor beta chains were all obtained from the same sample, sequenced in a study of CD4 T cell repertoires in COVID-19 (dated by TCRdb to the early 2020s). This sample's time point label indicates: sample from a COVID-19-recovered individual after infection. Libraries came from the immunoSEQ multiplex PCR assay. In TCRdb, the immuneACCESS table is reduced to in-frame sequences with V and J assigned. These tables do not hold every clone; where another copy was compared, an unresolved V gene accounts for under half, and the others remain unexplained. For this sample there are 1,500 to 2,000 clones; more than 15% appear just once. Of the sample, about 11% falls within the top ten clones. The antigens of these receptors remain unknown. The starting material was memory CD4+ T cells, cultured in vitro, obtained after recovery from COVID-19. Reading the label with the study, this specimen's cell subset or site is: total CD4+ memory T cells. These receptors came from a human donor who had COVID-19.

Relative to its sample, this clone is medium-sized (0.01 to 0.1%). The rearrangement uses TRBV19 and TRBJ2-7, with 13 bases lining up with TRBD2. V lost 8 bases to trimming and J lost 5 bases; unmatched junction nucleotides: 9. CDR3 length equals 15 residues. Germline V lookup: CDR1 LNHDA, CDR2 SQIVND (reference sequence). The CDR3 DNA follows: TGTGCCAGTCGTGCACTAGCGGGAGGGCGGGACGAGCAGTACTTC. This translates into CASRALAGGRDEQYF.

By proportion, this clone is medium-sized. This chain uses TRBV10-2 with TRBJ1-4; possible D gene TRBD1, 5 bases. The CDR3 has 12 residues. The germline CDR1 and CDR2 sequences are WSHSY and SAAADI. V dropped 4 bases and J dropped 11 bases, with 11 bases sitting between them. The CDR3 is CASSAGPGKLFF. CDR3 coding DNA: TGCGCCAGCAGTGCGGGGCCGGGGAAACTGTTTTTT.

The CDR3 DNA reads TGTGCCTGGAGTGCCCAAGGGCGTCAGCCCCAGCATTTT. Encoded protein: CAWSAQGRQPQHF. The chain couples TRBV30 to TRBJ1-5; D unresolved. Trimming stripped 1 base from V and 6 bases from J, with 10 bases between. The CDR3 extends over 13 amino acids. Germline CDR1 GTSNPN, CDR2 SVGIG (reference sequence).

This chain connects TRBV6-5 to TRBJ2-2, with D possibly being TRBD1 (6 bases). V dropped 4 bases and J dropped 5 bases, with 11 bases sitting between them. Germline V gene sequence: CDR1 MNHEY, CDR2 SVGAGI. The CDR3 has 14 amino acids. CDR3 amino acids: CASSFRGGTGELFF. CDR3 bases: TGTGCCAGCAGTTTCAGGGGTGGAACCGGGGAGCTGTTTTTT.

This clone counts as large. The V gene is TRBV10-1, the J gene TRBJ1-2, with D tentatively TRBD1 (5 bases). The germline gives CDR1 WNHNN, CDR2 SYGVQD (reference sequence). The CDR3 totals 15 residues. V was pared by 0 bases and J by 4 bases, with 12 bases between. The DNA of the CDR3 is TGCGCCAGCAGTGAGTCACCAGGGTCCCTCTATGGCTACACCTTC. It yields the protein CASSESPGSLYGYTF.

This rearrangement joins TRBV5-1 to TRBJ2-1; 11 nucleotides agree with TRBD2. This CDR3 is 14 amino acids long. With V trimmed by 9 bases and J by 4 bases, 6 bases remained unmatched. Germline lookup yields CDR1 SGHRS and CDR2 YFSETQ. The CDR3 is CATAGTSGYNEQFF. The DNA for the CDR3 is TGCGCCACTGCAGGGACTAGCGGATACAATGAGCAGTTCTTC.

This clone qualifies as medium-sized (0.01 to 0.1%). V and J are TRBV25-1 and TRBJ2-1; unclear D gene. The germline V gene has CDR1 MGHDK and CDR2 SYGVNS. V dropped 2 bases and J dropped 0 bases, with 8 bases sitting between them. The length of the CDR3 is 15 residues. Written as DNA, the CDR3 is TGTGCCAGCAGTGAAGGTCTACCCTCCTACAATGAGCAGTTCTTC. This codes for CASSEGLPSYNEQFF.

This clone is medium-sized within its sample. The chain couples TRBV6-2 or TRBV6-3 to TRBJ2-3, with TRBD2 matching over 11 bases. This CDR3 region has 17 residues. The J segment lost 9 bases and the V segment lost 6 bases, leaving 17 bases of the junction unmatched. The germline CDR1 and CDR2 sequences are MNHEY and SVGEGT. CDR3 nucleotide sequence: TGTGCCAGCAGCCCTATGCTAGCGGGGGGACCAGTTCCCACGCAGTATTTT. Amino acids: CASSPMLAGGPVPTQYF.

In its sample, this clone ranks as medium-sized. The chain uses TRBV23-1 and TRBJ1-5, with TRBD1 identical over 8 bases. TRBV23-1 is recorded as an ORF, its role being uncertain. V lost 8 bases and J lost 0; bases outside the gene matches: 15. The CDR3 totals 18 residues. The CDR3 spells CASGRKGQAKYSNQPQHF. In DNA, the CDR3 is TGCGCCAGCGGGCGAAAGGGACAGGCAAAATATAGCAATCAGCCCCAGCATTTT.

A few counts support this clone. The chain joins TRBV27 to TRBJ1-1; D is possibly TRBD1 (5 bases). This CDR3 contains 17 residues. Germline assignment: CDR1 MNHEY and CDR2 SMNVEV (reference sequence). Trimming took 2 bases from V and 4 from J, leaving 20 bases between them. CDR3 DNA sequence: TGTGCCAGCAGTTTACACGGGGCGGGGATCCGTGGCACTGAAGCTTTCTTT. Amino acid sequence: CASSLHGAGIRGTEAFF.

The chain carries TRBV20-1 and TRBJ2-5; the D is unclear. This CDR3 has 11 amino acids. Germline CDR1 and CDR2: DFQATT and SNEGSKA (reference sequence). The V and J ends lost 6 bases and 5 bases respectively, with 10 bases between them. The chain's CDR3 is CSAGQLETQYF. Here the CDR3 DNA reads TGCAGTGCGGGCCAGCTCGAGACCCAGTACTTC.

In its sample, this clone ranks as medium-sized. The chain has TRBV6-1 and TRBJ2-7; 9 positions agree with TRBD1. Trimming cost V 0 bases and J 2 bases; bases outside gene matches: 2. Germline V CDR1 and CDR2: MNHNS, SASEGT. This CDR3 is 15 amino acids long. The CDR3 coding sequence is TGTGCCAGCAGTGAAGCGGGACAGGGACCCTACGAGCAGTACTTC. Translating gives CASSEAGQGPYEQYF.

This chain uses TRBV6-6 with TRBJ1-4, with 12 bases that match TRBD1. The CDR3 consists of 19 residues. Trimming took 6 bases from V and 7 from J; bases not matched to a gene: 18. CDR1 is MNHNY, CDR2 SVGAGI, per germline (reference sequence). The CDR3 DNA is TGTGCCAGCAGCTCTGACTCACCGGGACAGGGGGCGAATCGTGAAAAACTGTTTTTT. This sequence encodes CASSSDSPGQGANREKLFF.

This clone is medium-sized. The genes are TRBV7-8 and TRBJ2-7; maybe TRBD1 (6 bases). The CDR3 contains 13 residues. The germline gives CDR1 SGHVS, CDR2 FQNEAQ. The V and J ends lost 3 bases and 6 bases respectively, with 12 bases between them. CDR3 amino acids: CASSFDRLGEQYF. CDR3 bases: TGTGCCAGCAGCTTTGACAGGTTGGGCGAGCAGTACTTC.

By share, this clone ranks as medium-sized (0.01 to 0.1%). This chain connects TRBV2 to TRBJ1-6; D may be TRBD1 (5 bases). CDR3 length: 15 residues. In germline, CDR1 is SNHLY, CDR2 FYNNEI. With 7 bases removed from V and 7 bases from J, the gap between germline ends came to 17 bases. The CDR3 here is CASTPRGALNSPLHF. The CDR3 nucleotides read TGTGCCAGCACCCCGCGAGGGGCTTTAAATTCACCCCTCCACTTT. The full variable domain, rest sourced from reference TRBV2 and TRBJ1-6, is EPEVTQTPSHQVTQMGQEVILRCVPISNHLYFYWYRQILGQKVEFLVSFYNNEISEKSEIFDDQFSVERPDGSNFTLKIRSTKLEDSAMYFCASTPRGALNSPLHFGNGTRLTVT.

Written as DNA, the CDR3 is TGTGCCAGCAGCCACAGGGGGACCTCTGGAAACACCATATATTTT. It encodes CASSHRGTSGNTIYF. The genes are TRBV6-5 and TRBJ1-3, with TRBD1 matching over 8 bases. Trimming took 6 bases from V and 0 from J; bases not matched to a gene: 4. The CDR3 has 15 residues. Germline values: CDR1 MNHEY, CDR2 SVGAGI.

J is TRBJ2-5 and V is TRBV7-8, with D unresolved. The ends were cut back, 3 bases at V and 1 base at J, with 9 bases in the middle. Germline values: CDR1 SGHVS, CDR2 FQNEAQ. This CDR3 is built from 14 residues. This chain's CDR3 is CASSFDRFQETQYF. CDR3 coding DNA: TGTGCCAGCAGCTTTGATCGGTTCCAAGAGACCCAGTACTTC.

In its sample, this clone ranks as medium-sized (0.01 to 0.1%). The genes are TRBV7-8 and TRBJ2-5; 8 nucleotides line up with TRBD1. Germline lookup yields CDR1 SGHVS and CDR2 FQNEAQ. V was pared by 4 bases and J by 1 base, with 2 bases of the junction left unmatched. The CDR3 runs 14 residues. CDR3 DNA sequence: TGTGCCAGCAGCTACGACAGGGGCCAAGAGACCCAGTACTTC. The encoded protein is CASSYDRGQETQYF. The full variable domain, completed using reference TRBV7-8 and TRBJ2-5, is GAGVSQSPRYKVAKRGQDVALRCDPISGHVSLFWYQQALGQGPEFLTYFQNEAQLDKSGLPSDRFFAERPEGSVSTLKIQRTQQEDSAVYLCASSYDRGQETQYFGPGTRLLVL.

Sample share makes this clone medium-sized. The J gene is TRBJ2-1, the V gene TRBV7-3, with 8 bases that match TRBD1. V lost 3 bases to trimming and J lost 8 bases; unmatched junction nucleotides: 9. The CDR3 covers 15 residues. CDR1 SGHTA and CDR2 FQGTGA come from the germline V gene. The CDR3: CASSLTGANLHEQFF. CDR3 DNA: TGTGCCAGCAGCTTGACAGGGGCTAACTTGCATGAGCAGTTCTTC.